The clone carrying this TCR beta chain was recorded at least ten times. Its antigen is undetermined. This entry comes from a study of T cells after yellow fever vaccination. Study-level results: A large majority of primary-vaccination clones showed up again after the booster (approximately 95% CD4, 88% CD8). A weaker secondary response peaked on day 5, the primary on day 15.

MiXCR was run by TCRdb on the 5' RACE reads, yielding one entry per CDR3 protein. The profile shows around 100,000 distinct CDR3 sequences, under 9% of them singletons. The ends lost 5 bases at V and 1 base at J; junction bases unmatched: 10. The CDR3 covers 17 residues. Germline V gene data show CDR1 as SGHTA and CDR2 as FQGTGA. This material consisted of CD8+ T cells sorted from PBMCs, taken 45 days after the yellow fever booster vaccination. This chain uses TRBV7-3 with TRBJ2-7; 11 positions match TRBD2. The clonotype originates from a young man who received the YFV17D yellow fever vaccine. CDR3 sequence: CASSQSPGTSGSYEQYF. The CDR3 nucleotides are TGTGCCAGCAGCCAAAGCCCTGGGACTAGCGGATCCTACGAGCAGTACTTC.